The 30 T cell receptor beta chains below come from one sample, sequenced in a study of blood T cell repertoires in COVID-19. Measured with immunoSEQ multiplex PCR; TCRdb has only the in-frame clones, and not every one. This table holds some 200,000 clones, roughly nine tenths found once. Sequencing was carried out using peripheral blood. These receptors all stem from a man aged 65-85 years with acute or convalescent COVID-19.

DNA for the CDR3: TGTGCCTACGCTCGTGCTACTGACATGGAGACCCAGTACTTC. Its translation: CAYARATDMETQYF. The rearrangement links TRBV28 to TRBJ2-5; D is undetermined. V lost 11 bases and J lost 5, with 21 bases in between. The length of the CDR3 is 14 residues. Germline V gives CDR1 MDHEN, CDR2 SYDVKM.

The V call is TRBV10-3, the J call TRBJ1-5, with D unresolved. Germline V gives CDR1 ENHRY, CDR2 SYGVKD. V was shortened by 4 bases and J by 0 bases, with 7 bases between the two germline ends. This CDR3 region has 14 residues. The CDR3 loop is CAISGQNSNQPQHF. The CDR3 DNA reads as TGTGCCATCAGTGGACAAAATAGCAATCAGCCCCAGCATTTT.

This clone was seen a handful of times. This chain links TRBV7-2 with TRBJ1-4, with 12 nucleotides matching TRBD1. J was trimmed by 8 bases and V by 0 bases; bases with no gene match: 4. This CDR3 is built from 16 residues. From germline, CDR1 is SGHTA and CDR2 FQGNSA. CDR3: CASSLAMGQGAEKLFF. The CDR3 DNA is TGTGCCAGCAGCTTAGCGATGGGACAGGGGGCAGAAAAACTGTTTTTT.

The chain couples TRBV5-4 to TRBJ2-7; 12 bases line up with TRBD2. Germline loops: CDR1 SGHNT, CDR2 YYREEE (reference sequence). The CDR3 sequence is 16 residues long. Germline trimming cut 4 bases from V and 3 bases from J; bases unmatched to any gene: 8. The CDR3 DNA follows: TGTGCCAGCAGCGCGGGAGGACTAGCGGGACACTACGAGCAGTACTTC. The encoded protein is CASSAGGLAGHYEQYF.

This chain joins TRBV7-7 and TRBJ2-5; the match to TRBD2 covers 14 bases. CDR1 SSHAT and CDR2 FNYEAQ come from the germline V gene (reference sequence). V shed 4 bases and J 5 bases; nucleotides not matched to a gene: 3. The CDR3 runs 15 residues. CDR3 sequence: CASSWGLAGAETQYF. The CDR3 DNA is TGTGCCAGCAGCTGGGGACTAGCGGGGGCGGAGACCCAGTACTTC.

The V call is TRBV5-4, the J call TRBJ1-2; 7 positions agree with TRBD1. This CDR3 contains 15 residues. The V gene end was trimmed by 4 bases and the J gene end by 4 bases; junction bases not matched to a gene: 10. Germline lookup yields CDR1 SGHNT and CDR2 YYREEE (reference sequence). The CDR3 here is CASSNARDRTYGYTF. In DNA form, the CDR3 reads TGTGCCAGCAGCAACGCCCGGGACAGAACCTATGGCTACACCTTC. Full variable domain (remainder filled in from reference TRBV5-4 and TRBJ1-2): ETGVTQSPTHLIKTRGQQVTLRCSSQSGHNTVSWYQQALGQGPQFIFQYYREEENGRGNFPPRFSGLQFPNYSSELNVNALELDDSALYLCASSNARDRTYGYTFGSGTRLTVV.

The chain is built from TRBV5-1 and TRBJ2-3, with a weak D call TRBD2 (5 bases). The V gene's germline CDR1 is SGHRS and CDR2 YFSETQ. The V and J ends lost 6 bases and 4 bases respectively, with 18 bases between them. The CDR3 extends over 15 amino acids. The CDR3 is CASTRGGGMADTQYF. CDR3 DNA: TGCGCCAGCACCCGAGGAGGAGGCATGGCAGATACGCAGTATTTT.

This clone was counted a single time. J is TRBJ1-1 and V is TRBV6-2 or TRBV6-3, with 7 nucleotides matching TRBD1. CDR1 is MNHEY, CDR2 SVGEGT, per germline. There are 12 residues in the CDR3. The V and J ends lost 6 bases and 7 bases, in that order; junction bases with no gene match: 5. The CDR3 spells CASSGDRVEAFF. The CDR3 DNA reads TGTGCCAGCAGCGGCGACAGGGTTGAAGCTTTCTTT.

Concerning this clone: Different DNA sequences within this sample yield the same CDR3. V is TRBV20-1 and J is TRBJ2-3, with D unclear. Trimming took 5 bases from V and 3 from J, leaving 6 bases between them. The length of the CDR3 is 11 residues. CDR1 and CDR2 (germline): DFQATT, SNEGSKA (reference sequence). CDR3 in DNA: TGCAGTGCTTCTAGAACAGATACGCAGTATTTT. Encoded protein: CSASRTDTQYF.

The genes are TRBV19 and TRBJ1-2; 10 positions match TRBD1. The CDR3 runs 17 residues. Germline V gives CDR1 LNHDA, CDR2 SQIVND (reference sequence). The V segment lost 6 bases and the J segment 2 bases; nucleotides outside the gene matches: 12. The CDR3 reads CASSRYQGQGSNYGYTF. The CDR3 nucleotides are TGTGCCAGTAGCCGATATCAGGGACAGGGGTCGAACTATGGCTACACCTTC.

Details on this clone: The junction differs from germline at one of its ends, possibly a read error. V is TRBV7-7 and J is TRBJ2-1, with a possible D match to TRBD2 (5 bases). The V gene's germline CDR1 is SSHAT and CDR2 FNYEAQ (reference sequence). CDR3 size: 15 residues. CDR3 loop: CASSLARSNYNEQFF. CDR3 nucleotides: TGTGCTAGCAGCTTAGCGCGTTCAAACTACAATGAGCAGTTCTTC.

This clone was observed once. The chain uses TRBV10-3 and TRBJ2-7; perhaps TRBD2 as D (6 bases). V gave up 6 bases and J gave up 5 bases, with 14 bases separating them. Germline-derived CDR1 and CDR2 are ENHRY and SYGVKD. CDR3 length equals 13 residues. Written as DNA, the CDR3 is TGTGCCATCAGACAGTCGAGGAGGGACGAGCAGTACTTC. It yields the protein CAIRQSRRDEQYF.

V gene TRBV7-3 combines with J gene TRBJ2-5; TRBD2 is a possible D gene (6 bases). This CDR3 has 14 amino acids. Per germline, CDR1 SGHTA and CDR2 FQGTGA. Trimming removed 2 bases at V and 0 bases at J, with 7 bases between. This CDR3 is CASSLGGYQETQYF. Written as DNA, the CDR3 is TGTGCCAGCAGCTTAGGAGGGTACCAAGAGACCCAGTACTTC.

The V and J genes are TRBV27 and TRBJ1-2, with 7 bases identical to TRBD1. V shed 5 bases and J 7 bases; nucleotides not matched to a gene: 19. CDR3 length: 17 amino acids. CDR1 is MNHEY and CDR2 is SMNVEV in the germline V gene (reference sequence). Written as DNA, the CDR3 is TGTGCCAGCAGTCCCCAAATACAGGGGCCGTTTGCTAGTGGCTACACCTTC. Protein: CASSPQIQGPFASGYTF.

The rearrangement uses TRBV9 and TRBJ1-6, with 11 bases matching TRBD1. Germline-derived CDR1 and CDR2 are SGDLS and YYNGEE. With V trimmed by 4 bases and J by 6 bases, 3 bases remained unmatched. The CDR3 loop spans 15 amino acids. The CDR3 loop is CASSIGTGGNSPLHF. CDR3 nucleotides: TGTGCCAGCAGCATTGGGACAGGGGGTAATTCACCCCTCCACTTT. The full variable domain, completed using reference TRBV9 and TRBJ1-6, is DSGVTQTPKHLITATGQRVTLRCSPRSGDLSVYWYQQSLDQGLQFLIQYYNGEERAKGNILERFSAQQFPDLHSELNLSSLELGDSALYFCASSIGTGGNSPLHFGNGTRLTVT.

The chain uses TRBV5-4 and TRBJ1-1; tentative D call: TRBD1 (6 bases). The germline CDR1 and CDR2 sequences are SGHNT and YYREEE (reference sequence). This CDR3 region has 14 residues. V lost 0 bases to trimming and J lost 6 bases, with 12 bases between them. DNA for the CDR3: TGTGCCAGCAGCTTGGGGGGGGGCTTGGCTGAAGCTTTCTTT. It is translated as CASSLGGGLAEAFF. Together with reference TRBV5-4 and TRBJ1-1, the CDR3 gives the full variable domain: ETGVTQSPTHLIKTRGQQVTLRCSSQSGHNTVSWYQQALGQGPQFIFQYYREEENGRGNFPPRFSGLQFPNYSSELNVNALELDDSALYLCASSLGGGLAEAFFGQGTRLTVV.

The chain employs TRBV7-2 and TRBJ1-2, with 8 bases fitting TRBD1. This CDR3 comprises 16 residues. Germline V gives CDR1 SGHTA, CDR2 FQGNSA. Germline trimming cut 7 bases from V and 7 bases from J; bases unmatched to any gene: 17. CDR3 in amino acids: CASIPLGAGGSFGYTF. The CDR3, as DNA: TGTGCCAGCATCCCCTTGGGGGCAGGGGGCAGTTTTGGCTACACCTTC.

The V call is TRBV7-9, the J call TRBJ2-3; D is ambiguous. The CDR3 has 11 amino acids. Between the trimmed V and J ends, which lost 3 bases and 6 bases, there was a span of 4 bases. Germline CDR1 and CDR2: SEHNR and FQNEAQ (reference sequence). CDR3 in DNA: TGTGCCAGCAGCTTCCCTGATACGCAGTATTTT. Translating it yields CASSFPDTQYF.

The rearrangement links TRBV15 to TRBJ1-1; weak D call: TRBD1 (6 bases). This CDR3 has 15 residues. The V and J ends lost 0 bases and 4 bases respectively, with 12 bases between them. Germline values: CDR1 LNHNV, CDR2 YYDKDF (reference sequence). CDR3 bases: TGTGCCACCAGCAGAGATCCGAGGGGGAGCACTGAAGCTTTCTTT. Amino acid sequence: CATSRDPRGSTEAFF.

This clone was detected only once. The rearrangement joins TRBV28 to TRBJ2-6, with unresolved D. The CDR3 runs to 15 residues. The V gene's germline CDR1 is MDHEN and CDR2 SYDVKM. The V and J ends lost 5 bases and 4 bases respectively, with 12 bases between them. The CDR3 sequence: CASSPPGAGANVLTF. CDR3 in DNA: TGTGCCAGCAGTCCTCCGGGTGCGGGGGCCAACGTCCTGACTTTC.

The gene calls are TRBV2 and TRBJ2-1; D unclear. The V end was cut by 8 bases, the J end by 0 bases, with 11 bases between. The germline V gene encodes CDR1 SNHLY and CDR2 FYNNEI. The CDR3 has 14 residues. The DNA for the CDR3 is TGTGCCAGCCTTCCGAGGAGCTCCTACAATGAGCAGTTCTTC. This codes for CASLPRSSYNEQFF.

This clone was seen more than once but under ten times. The genes are TRBV7-9 and TRBJ2-7; 13 nucleotides align to TRBD2. The CDR3 covers 16 residues. Per the germline V gene, CDR1 is SEHNR and CDR2 is FQNEAQ (reference sequence). V lost 5 bases to trimming and J lost 0 bases; unmatched junction nucleotides: 4. The CDR3 loop is CASSHGLAGVSYEQYF. The DNA of the CDR3 is TGTGCCAGCAGCCACGGACTAGCGGGGGTCTCCTACGAGCAGTACTTC.

The V gene is TRBV7-9, the J gene TRBJ1-5, with 7 bases identical to TRBD1. Germline-derived CDR1 and CDR2 are SEHNR and FQNEAQ (reference sequence). The CDR3 runs to 15 residues. The junction had 3 bases not matched to a gene; V was cut back by 2 bases and J by 2 bases. This chain's CDR3 is CASSLRGGGNQPQHF. The CDR3 bases are TGTGCCAGCAGCTTACGAGGGGGCGGCAATCAGCCCCAGCATTTT. The entire variable domain, with the rest obtained from reference TRBV7-9 and TRBJ1-5, is as follows: DTGVSQNPRHKITKRGQNVTFRCDPISEHNRLYWYRQTLGQGPEFLTYFQNEAQLEKSRLLSDRFSAERPKGSFSTLEIQRTEQGDSAMYLCASSLRGGGNQPQHFGDGTRLSIL.

The chain joins TRBV5-1 to TRBJ2-3; D remains unclear. Germline loops: CDR1 SGHRS, CDR2 YFSETQ. The V and J ends lost 1 base and 1 base respectively, with 13 bases between them. CDR3 size: 16 residues. The CDR3 nucleotides read TGCGCCAGCAGCTTGAGGTCCCGTCGGGGCACAGATACGCAGTATTTT. Translated: CASSLRSRRGTDTQYF. The full variable domain, completed using reference TRBV5-1 and TRBJ2-3, is KAGVTQTPRYLIKTRGQQVTLSCSPISGHRSVSWYQQTPGQGLQFLFEYFSETQRNKGNFPGRFSGRQFSNSRSEMNVSTLELGDSALYLCASSLRSRRGTDTQYFGPGTRLTVL.

This chain links TRBV6-5 with TRBJ2-4; tentative D call: TRBD2 (5 bases). V lost 2 bases and J lost 8, with 7 bases in between. This CDR3 comprises 12 residues. Germline V CDR1 and CDR2: MNHEY, SVGAGI. The DNA of the CDR3 is TGTGCCAGCAGTTACGCCGGGGACATTCAGTACTTC. Translation gives CASSYAGDIQYF.

The rearrangement links TRBV7-2 to TRBJ1-1; D is ambiguous. V lost 0 bases, J lost 1 base, and 6 bases lay in between. CDR1 and CDR2 (germline): SGHTA, FQGNSA. The CDR3 is 14 residues long. The CDR3, as DNA: TGTGCCAGCAGCTTAGCGAGGGCGAACACTGAAGCTTTCTTT. It codes for CASSLARANTEAFF.

This chain connects TRBV10-3 to TRBJ1-1; D uncertain. CDR3 length: 14 residues. Germline CDR1 and CDR2: ENHRY and SYGVKD. Between the trimmed V and J ends, which lost 3 bases and 4 bases, there was a span of 12 bases. CDR3 region: CAISEPGFGTEAFF. The DNA for the CDR3 is TGTGCCATCAGTGAACCGGGATTTGGCACTGAAGCTTTCTTT.

The rearrangement links TRBV27 to TRBJ1-5; 7 bases match TRBD1. The V segment lost 0 bases and the J segment 11 bases; nucleotides outside the gene matches: 4. Per the germline V gene, CDR1 is MNHEY and CDR2 is SMNVEV (reference sequence). CDR3 size: 13 residues. The CDR3 protein is CASSLSQGYAQHF. DNA of the CDR3: TGTGCCAGCAGTTTATCACAGGGGTACGCCCAGCATTTT.

This sequence joins TRBV28 and TRBJ1-2; 8 bases are a match to TRBD1. Per germline, CDR1 MDHEN and CDR2 SYDVKM. This CDR3 is 13 amino acids long. V shed 5 bases and J 9 bases; nucleotides not matched to a gene: 8. CDR3 amino acids: CASSPGQGPSYTF. The CDR3 nucleotides read TGTGCCAGCAGTCCAGGACAGGGTCCCAGCTACACCTTC.

V gene TRBV19 combines with J gene TRBJ2-3; D may be TRBD1 (5 bases). The CDR3 consists of 13 residues. Germline V gene sequence: CDR1 LNHDA, CDR2 SQIVND (reference sequence). The V end lost 6 bases, the J end lost 0 bases, and 7 bases lay between the germline ends. The CDR3: CASRGHSTDTQYF. CDR3 sequence (DNA): TGTGCCAGTAGAGGACATAGCACAGATACGCAGTATTTT.